A single sample gave rise to the 3 T cell receptor beta chains below, sequenced in a study of T-cell memory formation after mild COVID-19. TCRdb recomputed calls from the 5' RACE reads with MiXCR, one row per CDR3 protein. The sample includes around 250,000 distinct CDR3 sequences, approximately 9% seen only once; the top ten take 20% to 25%. The sample consisted of PBMCs or a T cell subset sorted from them (not recorded which). The source of these receptors is a man between 18 and 29 years old who had mild COVID-19 (a few samples of this study predate the infection). Cell type and time point are not known.

The J gene is TRBJ2-3, the V gene TRBV28; D not certain. This CDR3 spans 14 amino acids. V was cut by 7 bases and J by 0 bases, with 11 bases left in between. Germline CDR1 is MDHEN and CDR2 is SYDVKM. CDR3 in DNA: TGTGCCAGCATGCGACAACCTAGCACAGATACGCAGTATTTT. It is translated as CASMRQPSTDTQYF.

The V and J genes are TRBV9 and TRBJ2-3, with a tentative D call TRBD1 (6 bases). The CDR3 has 14 amino acids. Trimming stripped 0 bases from V and 8 bases from J, with 13 bases between. The germline V gene has CDR1 SGDLS and CDR2 YYNGEE. Here the CDR3 reads CASSVERGIGTQYF. The CDR3 nucleotides are TGTGCCAGCAGCGTAGAAAGGGGGATCGGTACGCAGTATTTT.

This clonotype has a handful of counts. The J gene is TRBJ2-3, the V gene TRBV9; 7 bases map to TRBD2. The CDR3 sequence is 15 residues long. From germline, CDR1 is SGDLS and CDR2 YYNGEE. Unmatched junction bases numbered 3, after V lost 0 bases and J lost 2 bases. CDR3 sequence: CASSVELAPTDTQYF. As DNA, the CDR3 is TGTGCCAGCAGCGTAGAACTAGCGCCCACAGATACGCAGTATTTT.